A single sample is the source of the 13 T cell receptor beta chains below, sequenced in a study of blood T cell repertoires in COVID-19. Profiling relied on immunoSEQ multiplex PCR, and the TCRdb table lists in-frame clones only, not all of them. The data contain about 190,000 clones, roughly 88% of them seen just once; the ten biggest clones take up 5% to 8%. Sequencing input: peripheral blood. The receptor source for this set is a middle-aged woman who had recovered from COVID-19.

The chain recombines TRBV6-5 with TRBJ1-2; 8 nucleotides line up with TRBD1. CDR3 size: 14 residues. The J segment lost 4 bases and the V segment lost 6 bases, leaving 7 bases of the junction unmatched. CDR1 is MNHEY, CDR2 SVGAGI, per germline. The DNA for the CDR3 is TGTGCCAGCAGCCGGGACAGGCCGGGCTATGGCTACACCTTC. Protein product: CASSRDRPGYGYTF.

The chain joins TRBV28 to TRBJ1-2, with no clear D. This CDR3 has 13 residues. Germline loops: CDR1 MDHEN, CDR2 SYDVKM. The germline V and J ends were trimmed by 2 bases and 8 bases, with 12 bases remaining between them. CDR3: CASSLAGMGGYTF. The CDR3 DNA follows: TGTGCCAGCAGTTTAGCGGGGATGGGGGGCTACACCTTC.

The chain couples TRBV29-1 to TRBJ1-4; D is ambiguous. Germline V gene sequence: CDR1 SQVTM, CDR2 ANQGSEA. Trimming removed 3 bases from V and 8 bases from J, with 13 bases in between. The CDR3 sequence is 13 residues long. CDR3 bases: TGCAGCGTTGACGGAGGCACGGGCGAAAAACTGTTTTTT. This encodes CSVDGGTGEKLFF.

This clone was detected only a few times. The chain combines TRBV7-2 with TRBJ1-2, with D hard to call. This CDR3 is built from 17 residues. Between the trimmed V and J ends, which lost 2 bases and 8 bases, there was a span of 24 bases. Germline CDR1 reads SGHTA; CDR2 reads FQGNSA. Here the CDR3 reads CASSLLPPDQRKGGYTF. The CDR3 DNA reads TGTGCCAGCAGCTTATTACCCCCAGATCAGCGTAAAGGAGGCTACACCTTC.

This sequence joins TRBV5-1 and TRBJ1-1; 9 bases fit TRBD1. This CDR3 is built from 18 residues. Looked up from germline, CDR1 is SGHRS and CDR2 is YFSETQ. V trimming: 0 bases; J trimming: 4 bases; junction bases outside the gene matches: 13. This CDR3 reads CASSLGPGQGHGRTEAFF. DNA of the CDR3: TGCGCCAGCAGCTTGGGCCCGGGACAGGGCCACGGGCGCACTGAAGCTTTCTTT.

The chain joins TRBV7-2 to TRBJ1-2, with D possibly matching TRBD1 (5 bases). The CDR3 sequence is 16 residues long. Per the germline V gene, CDR1 is SGHTA and CDR2 is FQGNSA. Trimming removed 4 bases from V and 6 bases from J, with 21 bases in between. The CDR3 loop reads CASSSRPGGNDDGYTF. The CDR3, as DNA: TGTGCCAGCAGCTCCCGCCCGGGGGGGAATGATGATGGCTACACCTTC.

J is TRBJ2-7 and V is TRBV2; 7 positions agree with TRBD2. The V gene end was trimmed by 11 bases and the J gene end by 3 bases; junction bases not matched to a gene: 13. The germline V gene encodes CDR1 SNHLY and CDR2 FYNNEI. The CDR3 runs 14 residues. The CDR3 region is CAGGTAGVGYEQYF. The CDR3 bases are TGTGCCGGGGGAACGGCGGGAGTCGGCTACGAGCAGTACTTC.

This chain joins TRBV10-3 and TRBJ2-3; TRBD1 agrees at 8 bases. Germline V CDR1 and CDR2: ENHRY, SYGVKD. Trimming at V came to 6 bases and at J to 2 bases, leaving 10 bases not matched to a gene. The CDR3 consists of 16 residues. The CDR3, as DNA: TGTGCCATCAGAAATACGGGACAGGAAAACACAGATACGCAGTATTTT. Translating it yields CAIRNTGQENTDTQYF.

The J gene is TRBJ2-2, the V gene TRBV4-3, with TRBD2 identical over 7 bases. Germline V gene sequence: CDR1 LGHNA, CDR2 YSLEER. There are 16 residues in the CDR3. After removal of 0 bases from V and 7 bases from J, the junction contained 8 bases not matched to a gene. CDR3 in DNA: TGCGCCAGCAGCCAAGATATCGGACTAGTCTTCGGGGAGCTGTTTTTT. Encoded protein: CASSQDIGLVFGELFF.

The rearrangement uses TRBV18 and TRBJ2-4; 15 bases line up with TRBD2. With V trimmed by 2 bases and J by 12 bases, 11 bases remained unmatched. Germline loops: CDR1 KGHSH, CDR2 LQKENI. The CDR3 runs to 17 residues. CDR3 bases: TGTGCCAGCTCACCAACCCCCTTAGGACTAGCGGGAGGGGATCAGTACTTC. Encoded protein: CASSPTPLGLAGGDQYF.

The rearrangement joins TRBV20-1 to TRBJ1-5; D not resolved. This CDR3 spans 15 amino acids. Trimming removed 3 bases at V and 0 bases at J, with 12 bases between. Per germline, CDR1 DFQATT and CDR2 SNEGSKA (reference sequence). The CDR3 reads CSASSVLNSNQPQHF. The CDR3 DNA reads TGCAGTGCTAGTTCTGTACTTAATAGCAATCAGCCCCAGCATTTT.

The rearrangement links TRBV29-1 to TRBJ1-1; TRBD1 is a possible D gene (5 bases). With 5 bases removed from V and 4 bases from J, the gap between germline ends came to 11 bases. The CDR3 runs 12 residues. Germline lookup yields CDR1 SQVTM and CDR2 ANQGSEA. CDR3 amino acids: CSVRLGVTEAFF. CDR3 DNA: TGCAGCGTTCGTTTAGGGGTCACTGAAGCTTTCTTT.

J is TRBJ2-1 and V is TRBV27, with TRBD2 as a possible D gene (6 bases). Trimming shortened V by 5 bases and J by 9 bases, and 14 bases separated the two germline ends. Germline lookup yields CDR1 MNHEY and CDR2 SMNVEV (reference sequence). The CDR3 extends over 13 amino acids. The CDR3 sequence is CASSRRESGEQFF. CDR3 bases: TGTGCCAGCAGTCGTCGGGAGTCAGGTGAGCAGTTCTTC.